This TCR beta chain came from a study of PD-L1 blockade in urothelial cancer. Noted time point: pretreatment peripheral blood. Germline values: CDR1 SGHNT, CDR2 YYREEE (reference sequence). V was pared by 0 bases and J by 4 bases, with 15 bases between. The CDR3 has 16 residues. Sequencing used immunoSEQ multiplex PCR; TCRdb keeps in-frame clones, though not all of them. The table shows tens of thousands of clones, with roughly 90% occurring only once. The V and J genes are TRBV5-4 and TRBJ2-3; D is unclear. This sequence originates from a man in his 60s with urothelial cancer. The sequences come from PBMCs, collected around atezolizumab (anti-PD-L1) treatment. CDR3 bases: TGTGCCAGCAGCTTGGCCGGCGGTATCGCGGCAGATACGCAGTATTTT. Protein product: CASSLAGGIAADTQYF. The full variable domain, its missing parts supplied by reference TRBV5-4 and TRBJ2-3, is ETGVTQSPTHLIKTRGQQVTLRCSSQSGHNTVSWYQQALGQGPQFIFQYYREEENGRGNFPPRFSGLQFPNYSSELNVNALELDDSALYLCASSLAGGIAADTQYFGPGTRLTVL.